Listed below are T cell receptor beta chains from one sample, sequenced in a study of blood T cell repertoires in COVID-19. The table came from immunoSEQ multiplex PCR; TCRdb's copy has only in-frame clones and leaves some out. The table has under 150,000 clones, 70% to 90% seen once. Sequences were obtained from peripheral blood. The source is a man aged 25-45 years with acute or convalescent COVID-19. Both conserved end residues are part of each CDR3. D genes are given only for firm matches. Not all rows give a size; the values are once, few, many and, for expanded clones, a class.

>NA|15|TRBV9|few|TRBJ1-1
TGTGCCAGCAGCGTAAGTTTCGCGATGAACACTGAAGCTTTCTTT
CASSVSFAMNTEAFF
>TRBD1|14|TRBV5-4|NA|TRBJ1-2
TGTGCCAGCAGCTTGATAGGGGGCGGCGATGGCTACACCTTC
CASSLIGGGDGYTF
>NA|19|TRBV4-3|NA|TRBJ1-4
TGCGCCAGCAGCCCTGTTGGTATTGGTGTGACAGCGACTAATGAAAAACTGTTTTTT
CASSPVGIGVTATNEKLFF
>NA|16|TRBV9|NA|TRBJ1-4
TGTGCCAGCAGCGTAGCAGGAGGGAGGTCAGGGGAAAAACTGTTTTTT
CASSVAGGRSGEKLFF
>TRBD2|14|TRBV6-2/TRBV6-3|NA|TRBJ2-7
TGTGCCAGCAGCTATAGCGGGGGGGATTACGAGCAGTACTTC
CASSYSGGDYEQYF
>NA|15|TRBV6-5|NA|TRBJ1-6
TGTGCCAGCAGACTGATCGGGGGCTATAATTCACCCCTCCACTTT
CASRLIGGYNSPLHF
>TRBD1|15|TRBV11-3|NA|TRBJ1-5
TGTGCCAGCAGCCTGGACAGGCCCAGCAATCAGCCCCAGCATTTT
CASSLDRPSNQPQHF
>NA|15|TRBV7-8|NA|TRBJ2-1
TGTGCCAGCAGCTCTCGGGAGGGGGCGAGGAATGAGCAGTTCTTC
CASSSREGARNEQFF
>TRBD2|18|TRBV30|NA|TRBJ2-1
TGTGCCGTTTTACCGGGACTAGCGGGTGGTGGCTCCTACAATGAGCAGTTCTTC
CAVLPGLAGGGSYNEQFF
>NA|13|TRBV19|NA|TRBJ1-1
TGTGCCAGTACCACGGGCAGGGCCACTGAAGCTTTCTTT
CASTTGRATEAFF
>NA|12|TRBV7-6|NA|TRBJ2-1
TGTGCCAGCAGCTTAACAGACAATGAGCAGTTCTTC
CASSLTDNEQFF
>NA|14|TRBV2|NA|TRBJ1-5
TGTGCCAGCAGTCAGGGCAGGGTGGATCAGCCCCAGCATTTT
CASSQGRVDQPQHF
>TRBD2|17|TRBV10-1|few|TRBJ2-3
TGCGCCAGCAGTCCGAGTCTAGCGGGAGTCTTGAGAGATACGCAGTATTTT
CASSPSLAGVLRDTQYF
>TRBD1|14|TRBV6-5|NA|TRBJ1-2
TGTGCCAGCAGTCGCCTGGGACAGGGTTGGGGCTACACCTTC
CASSRLGQGWGYTF
>TRBD1|17|TRBV6-2/TRBV6-3|NA|TRBJ1-5
TGTGCCAGCAGTCAACCGGGACAGGGGTTAAGGAATCAGCCCCAGCATTTT
CASSQPGQGLRNQPQHF
>NA|14|TRBV18|once|TRBJ1-1
TGTGCCAGCTCACCCGCCCCGGGGGACACTGAAGCTTTCTTT
CASSPAPGDTEAFF
>NA|18|TRBV7-8|NA|TRBJ1-2
TGTGCCAGCAGCTTAGGTGGAGTGGCAAACACTTTTAACTATGGCTACACCTTC
CASSLGGVANTFNYGYTF
>NA|12|TRBV30|NA|TRBJ2-7
TGTGCCTGGAGTGCTGGGGGCCGCGGGCAGTACTTC
CAWSAGGRGQYF
>TRBD1|13|TRBV29-1|NA|TRBJ2-5
TGCAGCGTACTGGACGGACAGGGAGAGACCCAGTACTTC
CSVLDGQGETQYF
>TRBD1|12|TRBV10-3|once|TRBJ1-1
TGTGCCATCAGCGACAGGGGCACTGAAGCTTTCTTT
CAISDRGTEAFF
>TRBD2|14|TRBV5-1|NA|TRBJ2-1
TGCGCCAGCAGCTTGGTACTAGCGGGGGGGGAGCAGTTCTTC
CASSLVLAGGEQFF
>TRBD2|15|TRBV2|NA|TRBJ2-1
TGTGCCAGCAGTGCTTCGGGGGGGGCCAAGAATGAGCAGTTCTTC
CASSASGGAKNEQFF
>NA|14|TRBV30|NA|TRBJ1-5
TGTGCCTGGAGTTACCGGGACACCCATCAGCCCCAGCATTTT
CAWSYRDTHQPQHF
>NA|14|TRBV6-6|NA|TRBJ1-6
TGTGCCAGCAGTTACCCGAGGGAGGGTACACCCCTCCACTTT
CASSYPREGTPLHF
>TRBD2|16|TRBV5-8|NA|TRBJ2-5
TGTGCCAGCAGCCCCGGGGTAGCGGGGGGCGGAGAGACCCAGTACTTC
CASSPGVAGGGETQYF
>TRBD2|16|TRBV7-3|NA|TRBJ2-3
TGTGCCAGCAGCGACACTAGCGCGGGAAGCACAGATACGCAGTATTTT
CASSDTSAGSTDTQYF
>NA|13|TRBV27|NA|TRBJ2-7
TGTGCCAGCAGTTTCGGACAAGGCTACGAGCAGTACTTC
CASSFGQGYEQYF
>TRBD1|16|TRBV7-6|NA|TRBJ2-5
TGTGCCAGCAGCCTACCGCCGCGGGACAGGGAAGAGACCCAGTACTTC
CASSLPPRDREETQYF
>TRBD1|17|TRBV30|NA|TRBJ2-2
TGTGCCTGGAGCGAAACGAAAAGGACAGGGGCCACCGGGGAGCTGTTTTTT
CAWSETKRTGATGELFF
>NA|18|TRBV14|NA|TRBJ1-5
TGTGCCAGCAGCCAAGATCCACCCAGGGTGGTTTCCAATCAGCCCCAGCATTTT
CASSQDPPRVVSNQPQHF
>NA|15|TRBV10-3|NA|TRBJ2-1
TGTGCCACCTCCCTTCTACCCGGGGTCGGTGGTGAGCAGTTCTTC
CATSLLPGVGGEQFF
>TRBD1|15|TRBV30|NA|TRBJ1-6
TGTGCCTGGAGTGTACGGTCGGGACAGAATTCACCCCTCCACTTT
CAWSVRSGQNSPLHF
>NA|14|TRBV7-9|NA|TRBJ1-2
TGTGCCAGCAGCCCTCCGGGGGGGGCTTATGGCTACACCTTC
CASSPPGGAYGYTF
>TRBD2|15|TRBV20-1|NA|TRBJ2-3
TGCAGTGCTAGTGAACTAGCGGGAGGTTCAGATACGCAGTATTTT
CSASELAGGSDTQYF
>NA|11|TRBV6-5|once|TRBJ2-1
TGTGCCAGCAGTCGGGGTGATGAGCAGTTCTTC
CASSRGDEQFF
>NA|15|TRBV3-1/TRBV3-2|NA|TRBJ2-3
TGTGCCAGCAGCCAAGGAGTTTCGGGGACAGATACGCAGTATTTT
CASSQGVSGTDTQYF
>NA|13|TRBV11-1|NA|TRBJ2-1
TGTGCCAGCAGCTTAGACGAGAGGGATGAGCAGTTCTTC
CASSLDERDEQFF
>NA|16|TRBV7-3|NA|TRBJ2-2
TGTGCCAGCAGCTTAACCCCAGGGCTAAACACCGGGGAGCTGTTTTTT
CASSLTPGLNTGELFF
>NA|16|TRBV7-8|NA|TRBJ1-1
TGTGCCAGCAGCTTAGCGCTGTGGACACTGAACACTGAAGCTTTCTTT
CASSLALWTLNTEAFF
>TRBD2|16|TRBV4-1|few|TRBJ2-1
TGCGCCAGCAGCCCGGGGGGACTAGCGGGAAGCAATGAGCAGTTCTTC
CASSPGGLAGSNEQFF
>TRBD2|16|TRBV4-1|NA|TRBJ2-1
TGCGCCAGCAGCCAAGGCCTAGCGGGGACGTACAATGAGCAGTTCTTC
CASSQGLAGTYNEQFF
>TRBD1|14|TRBV10-3|NA|TRBJ1-6
TGTGCCATCAGACCGGGACAGAATAATTCACCCCTCCACTTT
CAIRPGQNNSPLHF